What follows are 31 T cell receptor beta chains derived from one specimen sequenced in a study of regulatory T cells in long-lasting Graves disease. As for time point: newly diagnosed GD, antithyroid drugs for less than 3 months. The TCR library was made from RNA that had been extracted from PBMCs in TRIzol. HTBI primers from iRepertoire and Arm-PCR of CDR3 regions yielded the TCR beta libraries. MiXCR, run by TCRdb on the multiplex PCR reads, gives a single entry per CDR3 protein. The repertoire holds 350,000 to 550,000 distinct CDR3 sequences, with 15% as singletons. The same sample was also studied in work on T cells in Graves' hyperthyroidism and ophthalmopathy.

Here the sequenced sample was peripheral blood mononuclear cells (PBMCs), taken at new diagnosis, from a patient treated with antithyroid drugs. These receptors all come from a young woman with Graves disease.

The CDR3 here is CSVLGTSDYEQYF. CDR3 sequence (DNA): TGCAGCGTCCTAGGGACTAGCGACTACGAGCAGTACTTC. The genes are TRBV29-1 and TRBJ2-7; 10 bases are a match to TRBD2. Germline V lookup: CDR1 SQVTM, CDR2 ANQGSEA. The CDR3 runs 13 residues. J was trimmed by 3 bases and V by 6 bases; bases with no gene match: 5.

This clonotype showed up many times. The chain recombines TRBV2 with TRBJ2-1; D gene uncertain. V lost 5 bases and J 9 bases, leaving 11 bases between the germline ends. Germline values: CDR1 SNHLY, CDR2 FYNNEI. CDR3 length: 12 amino acids. This CDR3 reads CASSLKTREQFF. The CDR3 coding sequence is TGTGCCAGCAGTCTTAAGACGCGTGAGCAGTTCTTC.

Concerning this clonotype itself: This may be a read error: a much more frequent sequence differs by one nucleotide. Since the CDR3 does not end with the conserved phenylalanine or tryptophan, this likely comes from a read error. The rearrangement links TRBV28 to TRBJ1-1, with D perhaps matching TRBD1 (5 bases). The germline V and J ends were trimmed by 6 bases and 1 base, with 12 bases remaining between them. The germline gives CDR1 MDHEN, CDR2 SYDVKM. The CDR3 length is 14 residues. In DNA form, the CDR3 reads TGTGCCAGCAGCTGGCCAGGGAGGAACACTGAAGCTTTCCTT. Its translation is CASSWPGRNTEAFL.

Concerning this clonotype: One end of the junction fails to match germline, which may point to a read error. V usage is TRBV28 and J usage is TRBJ2-7, with TRBD1 as a possible D gene (8 bases). Germline assignment: CDR1 MDHEN and CDR2 SYDVKM. The CDR3 covers 13 residues. The chain's CDR3 is CAGSIQGGYEQYF. The CDR3, as DNA: TGTGCCGGCAGCATACAGGGGGGGTACGAGCAGTACTTC.

This clonotype was counted at least ten times. V is TRBV2 and J is TRBJ1-6, with 7 bases lining up with TRBD1. The CDR3 totals 12 residues. The germline V gene encodes CDR1 SNHLY and CDR2 FYNNEI. The trim removed 5 bases at V and 14 bases at J, leaving 6 bases unmatched. The CDR3, as DNA: TGTGCCAGCAGTCCGAGACAGGGAACCCTCCACTTT. Amino acid sequence: CASSPRQGTLHF.

This clonotype was seen many times. The J gene is TRBJ1-2, the V gene TRBV20-1; the D is unclear. The ends were cut back, 5 bases at V and 2 bases at J, with 18 bases in the middle. This CDR3 is 15 amino acids long. Germline V gene data show CDR1 as DFQATT and CDR2 as SNEGSKA (reference sequence). The CDR3 nucleotides are TGCAGTGCTCCGCCTGTAGGGCCTAACAACTATGGCTACACCTTC. It encodes CSAPPVGPNNYGYTF.

This clonotype was detected ten times or more. This sequence may be a read error, since a much larger clone differs from it by one base. This chain connects TRBV20-1 to TRBJ2-7; D ambiguous. V was clipped by 2 bases and J by 2 bases, with 7 bases between them. Germline CDR1 and CDR2: DFQATT and SNEGSKA (reference sequence). The length of the CDR3 is 12 residues. The CDR3 coding sequence is TGCAGTGCTAGATTGGGCGCCTACGAGCAGTACTTC. This sequence encodes CSARLGAYEQYF.

V gene TRBV11-2 combines with J gene TRBJ1-5, with D perhaps TRBD1 (5 bases). The V and J ends lost 0 bases and 2 bases respectively, with 8 bases between them. The CDR3 loop spans 15 amino acids. The V gene's germline CDR1 is SGHAT and CDR2 FQNNGV. CDR3 sequence: CASSLDGAGNQPQHF. The CDR3 DNA reads as TGTGCCAGCAGCTTAGACGGGGCGGGCAATCAGCCCCAGCATTTT. The whole variable domain, remainder taken from reference TRBV11-2 and TRBJ1-5, is EAGVAQSPRYKIIEKRQSVAFWCNPISGHATLYWYQQILGQGPKLLIQFQNNGVVDDSQLPKDRFSAERLKGVDSTLKIQPAKLEDSAVYLCASSLDGAGNQPQHFGDGTRLSIL.

This rearrangement joins TRBV5-6 to TRBJ2-4; D not resolved. Germline lookup yields CDR1 SGHDT and CDR2 YYEEEE. Trimming shortened V by 0 bases and J by 0 bases, and 7 bases separated the two germline ends. This CDR3 comprises 15 residues. The CDR3, as DNA: TGTGCCAGCAGCTTGGGACACTCAGCCAAAAACATTCAGTACTTC. Protein: CASSLGHSAKNIQYF.

This chain joins TRBV28 and TRBJ2-1; no firm D call. The V gene's germline CDR1 is MDHEN and CDR2 SYDVKM. The V end was cut by 6 bases, the J end by 8 bases, with 11 bases between. The CDR3 extends over 12 amino acids. This chain's CDR3 is CASSYQSYEQFF. The DNA for the CDR3 is TGTGCCAGCAGCTATCAGAGTTATGAGCAGTTCTTC.

In its sample, this clonotype was seen a few times. This chain uses TRBV10-3 with TRBJ2-5, with 7 nucleotides matching TRBD1. The J segment lost 2 bases and the V segment lost 4 bases, leaving 7 bases of the junction unmatched. Germline loops: CDR1 ENHRY, CDR2 SYGVKD. This CDR3 spans 15 amino acids. As DNA, the CDR3 is TGTGCCATCAGTGCCCGGGACAGTTTACAAGAGACCCAGTACTTC. It is translated as CAISARDSLQETQYF.

This clonotype was recorded many times. The chain couples TRBV18 to TRBJ2-3; the D is unclear. Germline V gene lookup returns CDR1 KGHSH and CDR2 LQKENI. Trimming removed 3 bases from V and 6 bases from J, with 19 bases in between. This CDR3 is 16 amino acids long. The CDR3 region has the DNA TGTGCCAGCTCACCTCCAAGGTTGAGCCCGTCGGATACGCAGTATTTT. The encoded protein is CASSPPRLSPSDTQYF.

In its sample, this clonotype was seen many times. This chain links TRBV3-1 with TRBJ2-1; D gene unclear. The germline CDR1 and CDR2 sequences are LGHDT and YNNKEL (reference sequence). V shed 0 bases and J shed 1 base, with 7 bases lying between them. The length of the CDR3 is 15 residues. CDR3 in amino acids: CASSQDSKSYNEQFF. The CDR3 DNA reads as TGTGCCAGCAGCCAAGATAGTAAGTCCTACAATGAGCAGTTCTTC.

This clonotype was observed many times. The rearrangement uses TRBV20-1 and TRBJ2-1; no reliable D call. The V gene lost 5 bases and the J gene lost 3 bases, with 5 bases spanning the gap. Germline V gene sequence: CDR1 DFQATT, CDR2 SNEGSKA (reference sequence). The CDR3 sequence is 11 residues long. The CDR3 coding sequence is TGCAGTGCTGAGATCTACAATGAGCAGTTCTTC. The encoded protein is CSAEIYNEQFF.

With respect to this clonotype: A much larger clone differs from this one at a single base, so this may be a read error. The genes are TRBV20-1 and TRBJ2-4, with 7 bases that match TRBD1. This CDR3 is built from 14 residues. Germline V gene data show CDR1 as DFQATT and CDR2 as SNEGSKA (reference sequence). V lost 6 bases and J lost 9; bases outside the gene matches: 14. The CDR3 loop reads CSASQDRIVGIQYF. CDR3 bases: TGCAGTGCCTCTCAGGACAGGATCGTTGGCATTCAGTACTTC.

The V call is TRBV7-6, the J call TRBJ1-3; the D gene is possibly TRBD1 (5 bases). The germline V and J ends were trimmed by 5 bases and 7 bases, with 15 bases remaining between them. The CDR3 spans 14 residues. From germline, CDR1 is SGHVS and CDR2 FNYEAQ. The chain's CDR3 is CASSPSQESNTIYF. CDR3 sequence (DNA): TGTGCCAGCAGCCCTTCACAGGAGAGCAACACCATATATTTT.

This clonotype appeared many times. For the CDR3, the DNA is TGTGCCAGCAGCAAACGGACGGCCTACGAGCAGTACTTC. It specifies CASSKRTAYEQYF. This chain joins TRBV7-9 and TRBJ2-7, with D unresolved. Trimming took off 5 bases at V and 2 bases at J, with 10 bases between the two ends. The CDR3 spans 13 residues. Germline-derived CDR1 and CDR2 are SEHNR and FQNEAQ (reference sequence).

The chain joins TRBV5-1 to TRBJ2-7, with 11 bases identical to TRBD2. Losses at the gene ends were 5 bases for V and 3 bases for J; bases not matched to a gene: 13. The CDR3 sequence is 17 residues long. CDR1 SGHRS and CDR2 YFSETQ come from the germline V gene. The CDR3 nucleotides are TGCGCCAGCAGGCCCGCGTGGGGTAGCGGGAGGGTCTACGAGCAGTACTTC. Its protein product is CASRPAWGSGRVYEQYF.

This clonotype has a count of ten or more. The gene calls are TRBV10-2 and TRBJ2-7, with a possible D match to TRBD1 (5 bases). This CDR3 contains 13 residues. With 7 bases removed from V and 4 bases from J, the gap between germline ends came to 14 bases. CDR1 is WSHSY, CDR2 SAAADI, per germline. CDR3 sequence (DNA): TGCGCCAGCACAGGGCTGGAAATTTACGAGCAGTACTTC. It specifies CASTGLEIYEQYF.

This clonotype appeared many times. This chain joins TRBV11-2 and TRBJ2-1; 10 bases match TRBD2. Germline V gives CDR1 SGHAT, CDR2 FQNNGV. V lost 4 bases and J lost 5; bases outside the gene matches: 11. The CDR3 covers 17 residues. In nucleotides, the CDR3 is TGTGCCAGCAGCTACCATACCCGACTAGCGGGCCACAATGAGCAGTTCTTC. Translated: CASSYHTRLAGHNEQFF.

In this sample, this clonotype turned up many times. The chain uses TRBV7-3 and TRBJ1-1; 8 bases align to TRBD1. The CDR3 consists of 14 residues. Per the germline V gene, CDR1 is SGHTA and CDR2 is FQGTGA. V shed 6 bases, J shed 2 bases, and the junction held 5 bases outside the gene matches. CDR3 residues: CASRRDRGNTEAFF. CDR3 coding DNA: TGTGCCAGCAGACGAGACAGGGGAAACACTGAAGCTTTCTTT.

The chain employs TRBV6-1 and TRBJ2-1, with 9 positions matching TRBD2. V shed 4 bases, J shed 3 bases, and the junction held 1 base outside the gene matches. The CDR3 sequence is 14 residues long. Germline CDR1 is MNHNS and CDR2 is SASEGT. This CDR3 reads CASSGSGGYNEQFF. The CDR3, as DNA: TGTGCCAGCAGTGGTAGCGGGGGCTACAATGAGCAGTTCTTC.

This clonotype was found many times. This rearrangement joins TRBV11-2 to TRBJ2-7, with 11 bases that match TRBD1. Germline V lookup: CDR1 SGHAT, CDR2 FQNNGV. V lost 3 bases and J lost 0; bases outside the gene matches: 4. The CDR3 sequence is 16 residues long. The CDR3: CASSFGQGAGSYEQYF. The DNA of the CDR3 is TGTGCCAGCAGCTTTGGACAGGGGGCCGGCTCCTACGAGCAGTACTTC.

As concerns this clonotype: A clone one base away is much larger, so this may be a read error. The chain employs TRBV6-5 and TRBJ1-2, with TRBD1 matching 9 bases. CDR3 length: 14 residues. From germline, CDR1 is MNHEY and CDR2 SVGAGI. The CDR3 DNA is TGTGCCAACAGTTACGCGGGACAGGGCTATGGCTACACCTTC. Translated: CANSYAGQGYGYTF.

This clonotype was counted a few times. The chain links TRBV19 to TRBJ2-1, with a tentative D call TRBD2 (6 bases). Between the trimmed V and J ends, which lost 10 bases and 7 bases, there was a span of 20 bases. Germline-derived CDR1 and CDR2 are LNHDA and SQIVND (reference sequence). The CDR3 runs to 14 residues. The CDR3 DNA is TGTGCCACCGGATGGAGGGCCGGGGGTAATGAGCAGTTCTTC. Amino acid sequence: CATGWRAGGNEQFF. Full variable domain (missing parts from reference TRBV19 and TRBJ2-1): DGGITQSPKYLFRKEGQNVTLSCEQNLNHDAMYWYRQDPGQGLRLIYYSQIVNDFQKGDIAEGYSVSREKKESFPLTVTSAQKNPTAFYLCATGWRAGGNEQFFGPGTRLTVL.

This clonotype was found a few times. DNA for the CDR3: TGTGCCAGCAGCCCTCAGGTTCAGCGGTATCGCTACGAGCAGTACTTC. It yields the protein CASSPQVQRYRYEQYF. The chain combines TRBV14 with TRBJ2-7, with a possible D match to TRBD2 (5 bases). V lost 4 bases, J lost 3 bases, and 19 bases lay in between. Germline assignment: CDR1 SGHDN and CDR2 FVKESK. This CDR3 is built from 16 residues.

The chain carries TRBV12-3 or TRBV12-4 and TRBJ1-5; D is unclear. The CDR3 is made up of 15 amino acids. V was clipped by 2 bases and J by 1 base, with 9 bases between them. The CDR3 DNA follows: TGTGCCAGCAGTTTAAACGGCTTGAGCAATCAGCCCCAGCATTTT. This codes for CASSLNGLSNQPQHF.

There are many counts of this clonotype. The gene calls are TRBV4-1 and TRBJ2-1; either TRBD1 or TRBD2 may supply D (5 bases each). Germline V gene data show CDR1 as MGHRA and CDR2 as YSYEKL. V lost 1 base and J 10 bases, leaving 20 bases between the germline ends. The CDR3 totals 16 residues. The chain's CDR3 is CASSQAGGSRQGEQFF. CDR3 nucleotides: TGCGCCAGCAGCCAAGCTGGGGGTAGCCGGCAAGGGGAGCAGTTCTTC.

This clonotype was seen more than once but under ten times. This sequence joins TRBV5-6 and TRBJ1-2; no reliable D call. CDR1 is SGHDT and CDR2 is YYEEEE in the germline V gene. The CDR3 sequence is 16 residues long. V was shortened by 0 bases and J by 0 bases, with 12 bases between the two germline ends. This chain's CDR3 is CASSLDTDPANYGYTF. The CDR3 DNA sequence: TGTGCCAGCAGCTTGGACACGGATCCAGCTAACTATGGCTACACCTTC.

Remarks on this clonotype: A read error may be the cause here, since a much bigger clone is one base away. The chain recombines TRBV5-5 with TRBJ2-1, with unresolved D. Germline CDR1 reads SGHKS; CDR2 reads YYEKEE (reference sequence). The CDR3 contains 16 residues. Here the CDR3 DNA reads TGTGCCGGCAGCTTAGCCCGGACCCGCGTCTACAATGAGCAGTTCTTC. Translation gives CAGSLARTRVYNEQFF.

This clonotype was picked up many times. The chain combines TRBV30 with TRBJ1-5, with D hard to call. The CDR3 has 14 amino acids. V lost 4 bases and J lost 5, with 15 bases in between. The germline CDR1 and CDR2 sequences are GTSNPN and SVGIG (reference sequence). This CDR3 reads CAWTRNGIDQPQHF. CDR3 bases: TGTGCCTGGACCCGGAACGGGATCGATCAGCCCCAGCATTTT.